This record covers a single TCR beta chain. No antigen is known for it. These data belong to a study of cytotoxic CD8 clonotypes in ibrutinib-treated CLL. On the study more broadly: Results showed approximately 25 partial and 2 complete responses; following median 68 months, around 15 remained remitted, approximately 12 advanced. The authors obtained response samples at a median of about 11 months of treatment, range 6 to 36. Findings and caveats of the study: At baseline, clonality was higher than in age-matched healthy donors and correlated with CD8+ counts.

Repertoires were generated with immunoSEQ multiplex PCR, while TCRdb's copy carries only in-frame clones and drops some. The repertoire holds 270,000 or so clones, 76% seen once, with about 5.8% in the top ten. After removal of 1 base from V and 4 bases from J, the junction contained 3 bases not matched to a gene. The CDR3 extends over 15 amino acids. Germline V gene lookup returns CDR1 MDHEN and CDR2 SYDVKM. The chain carries TRBV28 and TRBJ2-7; 11 bases line up with TRBD2. The source material was PBMCs, sampled at disease progression, from a patient treated with ibrutinib. This receptor was identified in a human donor with chronic lymphocytic leukemia. This CDR3 reads CASSLYASGRYEQYF. CDR3 DNA sequence: TGTGCCAGCAGTTTATACGCTAGCGGGAGGTACGAGCAGTACTTC.